This passage covers 10 T cell receptor beta chains from one sample sequenced in a study of T cell changes during pregnancy in multiple sclerosis (dated by TCRdb to about 2019). Library preparation was by the immunoSEQ multiplex PCR assay. What TCRdb holds here is the immuneACCESS table cut down to in-frame rearrangements. Part of the clones is not present; checked against another copy, under half of the missing clones reflect an unresolved V gene, and the others are unexplained. Within this sample are over 45,000 clones, with 85% to 90% of them counted one time only. Over 0.5% of the sample comes from the top ten. Material: CD4+ T cells from peripheral blood mononuclear cells, obtained in the first trimester of pregnancy. These receptors were collected from a female donor with multiple sclerosis, enrolled in a pregnancy study.

V usage is TRBV5-6 and J usage is TRBJ2-3; D is perhaps TRBD2 (6 bases). V lost 4 bases to trimming and J lost 5 bases, with 14 bases between them. The germline V gene encodes CDR1 SGHDT and CDR2 YYEEEE. The CDR3 length is 14 residues. The CDR3 spells CASSTQTGGDTQYF. As DNA, the CDR3 is TGTGCCAGCAGCACACAGACCGGGGGAGATACGCAGTATTTT.

The chain employs TRBV7-9 and TRBJ2-3, with D maybe TRBD2 (6 bases). The CDR3 spans 13 residues. Looked up from germline, CDR1 is SEHNR and CDR2 is FQNEAQ (reference sequence). Trimming stripped 1 base from V and 8 bases from J, with 10 bases between. The CDR3 protein is CASSLGPEGTQYF. The CDR3 nucleotides read TGTGCCAGCAGCTTAGGACCGGAGGGTACGCAGTATTTT.

The chain uses TRBV2 and TRBJ2-3, with D possibly being TRBD2 (5 bases). V was clipped by 8 bases and J by 10 bases, with 7 bases between them. From germline, CDR1 is SNHLY and CDR2 FYNNEI. The CDR3 contains 9 residues. This CDR3 is CASGGSQYF. In DNA, the CDR3 is TGTGCCAGCGGAGGTTCGCAGTATTTT. The variable domain in full, with the rest retrieved from reference TRBV2 and TRBJ2-3, is EPEVTQTPSHQVTQMGQEVILRCVPISNHLYFYWYRQILGQKVEFLVSFYNNEISEKSEIFDDQFSVERPDGSNFTLKIRSTKLEDSAMYFCASGGSQYFGPGTRLTVL.

The gene calls are TRBV5-4 and TRBJ2-1; 8 bases agree with TRBD2. The CDR3 totals 16 residues. From germline, CDR1 is SGHNT and CDR2 YYREEE (reference sequence). Unmatched junction bases numbered 15, after V lost 4 bases and J lost 9 bases. The CDR3 reads CASSGGERGRGGEQFF. CDR3 coding DNA: TGTGCCAGCAGCGGGGGAGAGCGGGGGAGAGGTGGTGAGCAGTTCTTC.

The chain joins TRBV9 to TRBJ2-2, with a tentative D call TRBD2 (5 bases). This CDR3 region has 18 residues. Trimming took 1 base from V and 4 from J, leaving 20 bases between them. The germline V gene has CDR1 SGDLS and CDR2 YYNGEE. The CDR3 coding sequence is TGTGCCAGCAGCGTAAAACCCCTTGGGCGGGTGAGCACCGGGGAGCTGTTTTTT. Translating gives CASSVKPLGRVSTGELFF.

This clone was seen only a few times. The chain carries TRBV15 and TRBJ2-7, with D possibly TRBD2 on 6 matching bases. Per germline, CDR1 LNHNV and CDR2 YYDKDF (reference sequence). The CDR3 loop spans 15 amino acids. V lost 5 bases and J lost 7, with 21 bases in between. In DNA form, the CDR3 reads TGTGCCACCAGCCCTTCAAAGCGGGCAGGGATTGAGCAGTACTTC. Its protein product is CATSPSKRAGIEQYF.

The gene calls are TRBV5-6 and TRBJ1-1; weak D call: TRBD1 (6 bases). Germline loops: CDR1 SGHDT, CDR2 YYEEEE. The V and J ends lost 4 bases and 7 bases respectively, with 20 bases between them. The CDR3 runs to 15 residues. CDR3 residues: CASSITGFGDIEAFF. CDR3 sequence (DNA): TGTGCCAGCAGCATAACAGGGTTTGGTGACATTGAAGCTTTCTTT.

The chain has TRBV14 and TRBJ1-1; 12 bases are a match to TRBD1. Germline V gene data show CDR1 as SGHDN and CDR2 as FVKESK. The J segment lost 0 bases and the V segment lost 0 bases, leaving 5 bases of the junction unmatched. The CDR3 has 18 amino acids. The DNA for the CDR3 is TGTGCCAGCAGCCAAGATCAGGGACAGGGGGCCCTGAACACTGAAGCTTTCTTT. It translates to CASSQDQGQGALNTEAFF. The full variable domain, in which reference TRBV14 and TRBJ1-1 provide the parts outside the CDR3, is EAGVTQFPSHSVIEKGQTVTLRCDPISGHDNLYWYRRVMGKEIKFLLHFVKESKQDESGMPNNRFLAERTGGTYSTLKVQPAELEDSGVYFCASSQDQGQGALNTEAFFGQGTRLTVV.

The chain is built from TRBV6-5 and TRBJ1-2, with D perhaps TRBD1 (6 bases). The CDR3 loop spans 12 amino acids. V gave up 4 bases and J gave up 5 bases, with 8 bases separating them. Germline values: CDR1 MNHEY, CDR2 SVGAGI. The CDR3 reads CASSSTGYGYTF. CDR3 nucleotide sequence: TGTGCCAGCAGTTCGACAGGATATGGCTACACCTTC.

The CDR3 DNA is TGTGCCACCAGCACCGGTAACAGGGGTGGAAACTATGGCTACACCTTC. This gives the protein CATSTGNRGGNYGYTF. The chain recombines TRBV15 with TRBJ1-2; 7 bases are a match to TRBD1. Germline V lookup: CDR1 LNHNV, CDR2 YYDKDF (reference sequence). There are 16 residues in the CDR3. Unmatched junction bases numbered 10, after V lost 4 bases and J lost 2 bases.